The following is a TCR beta chain sequence with its context. The participants were between roughly 18 and 100 years old and came from roughly 24 US areas. This sample was taken from a study of blood T cell repertoires in COVID-19. Trimming removed 0 bases at V and 4 bases at J, with 13 bases between. Germline values: CDR1 LGHNA, CDR2 YSLEER. The length of the CDR3 is 16 residues. Measured with immunoSEQ multiplex PCR; TCRdb has only the in-frame clones, and not every one. Of fewer than 350,000 clones listed, approximately 91% are singletons. Sequenced: PBMCs or T cells enriched from blood (not recorded which). The receptor comes from a woman aged 40 to 50 with acute COVID-19. The gene calls are TRBV4-3 and TRBJ1-3; D perhaps matches TRBD1 (5 bases). The CDR3 spells CASSQDVGGWGNTIYF. Written as DNA, the CDR3 is TGCGCCAGCAGCCAAGACGTTGGGGGGTGGGGAAACACCATATATTTT.